One sample yielded the 32 T cell receptor beta chains listed below, sequenced in a study of blood T cell repertoires in COVID-19. The assay was immunoSEQ multiplex PCR, and TCRdb's table has in-frame clones only and misses some. The sample holds approximately 400,000 clones, roughly 77% seen once. The sample was peripheral blood. The receptors were sampled from a human donor with acute or convalescent COVID-19. The donor label of this sample is uncertain.

The rearrangement uses TRBV30 and TRBJ1-2, with 7 positions matching TRBD1. CDR1 is GTSNPN and CDR2 is SVGIG in the germline V gene (reference sequence). The V and J ends lost 4 bases and 7 bases, in that order; junction bases with no gene match: 9. The length of the CDR3 is 13 residues. The CDR3 protein is CAWTGQGVRGYTF. CDR3 in DNA: TGTGCCTGGACGGGGCAGGGGGTCCGTGGCTACACCTTC.

This chain uses TRBV19 with TRBJ1-5; 9 bases map to TRBD1. CDR3 length equals 19 residues. Germline V lookup: CDR1 LNHDA, CDR2 SQIVND (reference sequence). The V segment lost 0 bases and the J segment 1 base; nucleotides outside the gene matches: 10. The CDR3 sequence: CASSIDVDRGVRSNQPQHF. The CDR3 bases are TGTGCCAGTAGTATAGATGTGGACAGGGGCGTCAGGAGCAATCAGCCCCAGCATTTT.

This clone has only one observation. The gene calls are TRBV3-1 (or the pseudogene TRBV3-2) and TRBJ1-4; no definite D call. Germline CDR1 LGHDT, CDR2 YNNKEL (reference sequence). The CDR3 length is 16 residues. Trimming pared 3 bases from V and 0 bases from J, leaving 11 bases between. CDR3 nucleotide sequence: TGTGCCAGCAGCCATCGAGGGTTTGCAACTAATGAAAAACTGTTTTTT. Translating gives CASSHRGFATNEKLFF.

This chain joins TRBV5-1 and TRBJ1-3; D ambiguous. Germline V gene sequence: CDR1 SGHRS, CDR2 YFSETQ. The germline V and J ends were trimmed by 0 bases and 0 bases, with 7 bases remaining between them. This CDR3 comprises 15 residues. CDR3 sequence (DNA): TGCGCCAGCAGCTTGGCCGGGAACTCTGGAAACACCATATATTTT. Its protein is CASSLAGNSGNTIYF.

DNA of the CDR3: TGTGCCAGCACCCCCCGCAGGGGTAACTATGGCTACACCTTC. As protein: CASTPRRGNYGYTF. This chain uses TRBV11-2 with TRBJ1-2, with D tentatively TRBD1 (6 bases). V was clipped by 7 bases and J by 1 base, with 13 bases between them. Germline CDR1 reads SGHAT; CDR2 reads FQNNGV. The CDR3 has 14 residues.

The chain recombines TRBV11-2 with TRBJ2-1; a weak D match, TRBD1 (7 bases). Trimming pared 5 bases from V and 9 bases from J, leaving 20 bases between. This CDR3 has 15 residues. The germline CDR1 and CDR2 sequences are SGHAT and FQNNGV. The CDR3 DNA reads as TGTGCCAGCAGCGAAGGGGCAGGGGGGACCTCTGAGCAGTTCTTC. Its protein is CASSEGAGGTSEQFF.

The chain is built from TRBV24-1 and TRBJ2-2; D is perhaps TRBD1 (5 bases). V lost 3 bases to trimming and J lost 1 base, with 11 bases between them. Germline lookup yields CDR1 KGHDR and CDR2 SFDVKD. The CDR3 has 16 amino acids. CDR3 sequence reads: CATSDADTWNTGELFF. CDR3 nucleotides: TGTGCCACCAGTGATGCGGACACCTGGAACACCGGGGAGCTGTTTTTT.

The gene calls are TRBV7-2 and TRBJ1-6; D uncertain. V was cut by 2 bases and J by 7 bases, with 6 bases left in between. The germline V gene has CDR1 SGHTA and CDR2 FQGNSA. This CDR3 comprises 13 residues. The CDR3 nucleotides are TGTGCCAGCAGCTTAACTCCCAATTCACCCCTCCACTTT. As protein: CASSLTPNSPLHF.

This clone showed up just once. The chain uses TRBV11-2 and TRBJ2-7; TRBD1 matches at 9 bases. V was pared by 3 bases and J by 7 bases, with 7 bases of the junction left unmatched. The CDR3 consists of 14 residues. Germline V gene sequence: CDR1 SGHAT, CDR2 FQNNGV. CDR3 DNA sequence: TGTGCCAGCAGCTTTGGACAGGGGATGGGGGAGCAGTACTTC. It specifies CASSFGQGMGEQYF.

V and J are TRBV3-1 (or the pseudogene TRBV3-2) and TRBJ2-3; 7 bases map to TRBD2. CDR3 size: 19 residues. The trim removed 1 base at V and 4 bases at J, leaving 17 bases unmatched. Per the germline V gene, CDR1 is LGHDT and CDR2 is YNNKEL (reference sequence). DNA for the CDR3: TGTGCCAGCAGCCAAGCCCTTGCGGGAGTAAGTCCCTCAGCAGATACGCAGTATTTT. Its protein product is CASSQALAGVSPSADTQYF.

Turning to this clone: One end of the junction is discordant with germline, which a read error may explain. V is TRBV15 and J is TRBJ2-1; 7 bases map to TRBD2. The CDR3 is 16 amino acids. Germline CDR1 reads LNHNV; CDR2 reads YYDKDF (reference sequence). CDR3 region: CATSRDLGRADNEQFF. The CDR3 region has the DNA TGTGCCACCAGTAGAGATTTGGGGAGGGCAGACAATGAGCAGTTCTTC.

A single count supports this clone. This chain uses TRBV18 with TRBJ2-7, with a weak D call TRBD1 (6 bases). The V gene's germline CDR1 is KGHSH and CDR2 LQKENI. CDR3 length: 16 residues. Deletions cut 4 bases from V and 7 bases from J, with 23 bases between. Here the CDR3 DNA reads TGTGCCAGCTCACACTCCCGACAGGAGAGGGTCGGAGAGCAGTACTTC. This codes for CASSHSRQERVGEQYF.

This clone came up a few times. The chain is built from TRBV18 and TRBJ1-1, with TRBD1 matching over 8 bases. The germline gives CDR1 KGHSH, CDR2 LQKENI. CDR3 length: 15 amino acids. Trimming at V came to 5 bases and at J to 0 bases, leaving 5 bases not matched to a gene. DNA of the CDR3: TGTGCCAGCTCAATCGACAGGGGAATGAACACTGAAGCTTTCTTT. It encodes CASSIDRGMNTEAFF.

This chain links TRBV27 with TRBJ1-6; D gene uncertain. Between the trimmed V and J ends, which lost 5 bases and 7 bases, there was a span of 9 bases. CDR3 length: 13 residues. Germline CDR1 reads MNHEY; CDR2 reads SMNVEV (reference sequence). Here the CDR3 reads CASSLTMNSPLHF. CDR3 bases: TGTGCCAGCAGTCTGACTATGAATTCACCCCTCCACTTT.

The chain recombines TRBV5-5 with TRBJ1-2, with 9 bases lining up with TRBD1. Looked up from germline, CDR1 is SGHKS and CDR2 is YYEKEE (reference sequence). After removal of 1 base from V and 4 bases from J, the junction contained 8 bases not matched to a gene. CDR3 length: 16 amino acids. CDR3 loop: CASSLYRPGQGYGYTF. The CDR3 bases are TGTGCCAGCAGCTTGTACCGGCCGGGACAGGGCTATGGCTACACCTTC.

This clone is a singleton in its sample. The J gene is TRBJ1-4, the V gene TRBV4-1; 7 nucleotides agree with TRBD1. The CDR3 extends over 16 amino acids. With 0 bases clipped from V and 8 bases from J, the junction kept 9 bases outside the gene matches. From germline, CDR1 is MGHRA and CDR2 YSYEKL. The CDR3 loop is CASSQDYKGAREKLFF. CDR3 DNA sequence: TGCGCCAGCAGCCAAGATTATAAGGGGGCTAGGGAAAAACTGTTTTTT.

The V gene is TRBV28, the J gene TRBJ1-5; D is uncertain. The CDR3 covers 12 residues. Germline-derived CDR1 and CDR2 are MDHEN and SYDVKM. The CDR3 sequence: CASGLMNQPQHF. The CDR3 DNA is TGTGCGAGCGGACTGATGAATCAGCCCCAGCATTTT.

This chain joins TRBV5-1 and TRBJ2-2; 12 bases align to TRBD1. The CDR3 contains 17 residues. Trimming took 4 bases from V and 4 from J; bases not matched to a gene: 8. Germline-derived CDR1 and CDR2 are SGHRS and YFSETQ. CDR3 loop: CASSRGTGGSGTGELFF. CDR3 DNA: TGCGCCAGCAGCAGGGGGACAGGGGGCTCGGGCACCGGGGAGCTGTTTTTT.

The CDR3 DNA reads TGTGCCAGCATGAGGATTATAACTAGCACAGATACGCAGTATTTT. Translation: CASMRIITSTDTQYF. The chain uses TRBV6-5 and TRBJ2-3; D is undetermined. The ends were cut back, 7 bases at V and 0 bases at J, with 14 bases in the middle. The CDR3 runs 15 residues. Germline V gene sequence: CDR1 MNHEY, CDR2 SVGAGI.

The chain couples TRBV29-1 to TRBJ1-5; TRBD1 matches 11 bases. The CDR3 contains 13 residues. Looked up from germline, CDR1 is SQVTM and CDR2 is ANQGSEA. V trimming: 6 bases; J trimming: 7 bases; junction bases outside the gene matches: 5. The CDR3 sequence is CSVGTGGDQPQHF. CDR3 nucleotide sequence: TGCAGCGTCGGGACAGGGGGTGACCAGCCCCAGCATTTT.

The CDR3 spells CSASDLARADTQYF. The DNA of the CDR3 is TGCAGTGCTAGTGACCTAGCACGCGCAGATACGCAGTATTTT. The gene calls are TRBV20-1 and TRBJ2-3; D might be TRBD2 (5 bases). Trimming removed 3 bases at V and 4 bases at J, with 14 bases between. The CDR3 length is 14 residues. Germline V lookup: CDR1 DFQATT, CDR2 SNEGSKA (reference sequence).

The V call is TRBV28, the J call TRBJ2-5, with D maybe TRBD1 (6 bases). CDR1 MDHEN and CDR2 SYDVKM come from the germline V gene. V lost 7 bases to trimming and J lost 1 base, with 10 bases between them. The CDR3 extends over 13 amino acids. CDR3 amino acids: CASTNRVQETQYF. Written as DNA, the CDR3 is TGTGCCAGCACTAACAGGGTCCAAGAGACCCAGTACTTC.

The rearrangement uses TRBV30 and TRBJ2-1; the match to TRBD2 covers 7 bases. In germline, CDR1 is GTSNPN, CDR2 SVGIG (reference sequence). Trimming removed 3 bases from V and 7 bases from J; junction bases left unmatched: 6. The CDR3 totals 13 residues. CDR3 nucleotides: TGTGCCTGGAGCCCGACTAGCTTGAATGAGCAGTTCTTC. It translates to CAWSPTSLNEQFF.

V is TRBV7-9 and J is TRBJ1-2; tentative D call: TRBD1 (5 bases). Trimming took off 5 bases at V and 5 bases at J, with 18 bases between the two ends. Germline-derived CDR1 and CDR2 are SEHNR and FQNEAQ (reference sequence). The CDR3 spans 15 residues. The DNA for the CDR3 is TGTGCCAGCAGCCCCGATGGTCCCAGGGTATATGGCTACACCTTC. As protein: CASSPDGPRVYGYTF.

This chain joins TRBV29-1 and TRBJ2-1; 10 bases are a match to TRBD1. The junction had 3 bases not matched to a gene; V was cut back by 6 bases and J by 7 bases. Germline CDR1 and CDR2: SQVTM and ANQGSEA. This CDR3 contains 12 residues. The CDR3 region is CSVRQGANEQFF. CDR3 coding DNA: TGCAGCGTCAGACAGGGGGCAAATGAGCAGTTCTTC.

The CDR3, as DNA: TGCGCCAGCAGCCTAGGGGCCACAAGCTACTATGGCTACACCTTC. Protein product: CASSLGATSYYGYTF. The rearrangement links TRBV4-1 to TRBJ1-2; D is possibly TRBD1 (5 bases). The CDR3 consists of 15 residues. CDR1 MGHRA and CDR2 YSYEKL come from the germline V gene. V was clipped by 4 bases and J by 3 bases, with 15 bases between them.

In this sample, this clone turned up a few times. The chain is built from TRBV7-9 and TRBJ2-2; TRBD1 agrees at 7 bases. Germline V CDR1 and CDR2: SEHNR, FQNEAQ (reference sequence). Trimming removed 5 bases from V and 5 bases from J; junction bases left unmatched: 14. CDR3 length equals 17 residues. CDR3 in amino acids: CASSPYHRQGRTGELFF. DNA of the CDR3: TGTGCCAGCAGCCCCTACCACAGACAGGGTCGGACCGGGGAGCTGTTTTTT. The full variable domain, completed using reference TRBV7-9 and TRBJ2-2, is DTGVSQNPRHKITKRGQNVTFRCDPISEHNRLYWYRQTLGQGPEFLTYFQNEAQLEKSRLLSDRFSAERPKGSFSTLEIQRTEQGDSAMYLCASSPYHRQGRTGELFFGEGSRLTVL.

V and J are TRBV7-8 and TRBJ2-3; no clear D gene. Trimming pared 3 bases from V and 3 bases from J, leaving 4 bases between. The CDR3 sequence is 12 residues long. CDR1 is SGHVS, CDR2 FQNEAQ, per germline. In nucleotides, the CDR3 is TGTGCCAGCAGCTTTATGACAGATACGCAGTATTTT. This sequence encodes CASSFMTDTQYF. Variable domain in full (rest from reference TRBV7-8 and TRBJ2-3): GAGVSQSPRYKVAKRGQDVALRCDPISGHVSLFWYQQALGQGPEFLTYFQNEAQLDKSGLPSDRFFAERPEGSVSTLKIQRTQQEDSAVYLCASSFMTDTQYFGPGTRLTVL.

This clone was observed a few times. The chain uses TRBV4-2 and TRBJ1-3; 7 bases are shared with TRBD1. The CDR3 consists of 16 residues. CDR1 is LGHNA, CDR2 YNFKEQ, per germline. V dropped 1 base and J dropped 0; count of bases not matched to a gene: 3. The CDR3 bases are TGTGCCAGCAGCCAAGGACAGGGAGGCTCTGGAAACACCATATATTTT. Amino acids: CASSQGQGGSGNTIYF.

The V gene is TRBV27, the J gene TRBJ1-1; TRBD1 matches at 9 bases. Trimming cost V 1 base and J 6 bases; bases outside gene matches: 9. This CDR3 is 16 amino acids long. Germline V gene data show CDR1 as MNHEY and CDR2 as SMNVEV (reference sequence). The CDR3 loop reads CASSLWGTGSYAEAFF. The CDR3 DNA follows: TGTGCCAGCAGTTTATGGGGGACAGGGTCTTACGCTGAAGCTTTCTTT.

CDR3 sequence (DNA): TGTGCCAGTTACAGGGGGACGAACACCGGGGAGCTGTTTTTT. This translates into CASYRGTNTGELFF. J is TRBJ2-2 and V is TRBV28; TRBD1 matches 8 bases. J lost 0 bases, V lost 9 bases, and 3 bases had no gene match. The CDR3 is 14 amino acids. Germline V lookup: CDR1 MDHEN, CDR2 SYDVKM.

The CDR3 here is CASSVGGTGGSGYTF. For the CDR3, the DNA is TGTGCCAGCAGCGTAGGTGGGACAGGGGGTTCCGGCTACACCTTC. The genes are TRBV9 and TRBJ1-2; 11 bases are a match to TRBD1. With 0 bases clipped from V and 8 bases from J, the junction kept 6 bases outside the gene matches. The CDR3 loop spans 15 amino acids. Germline V gives CDR1 SGDLS, CDR2 YYNGEE.